This passage covers 27 T cell receptor beta chains from one sample sequenced in a study of radiotherapy plus CTLA-4 blockade in lung cancer. Some clones are missing from TCRdb's copy, which holds only in-frame ones; the method was immunoSEQ multiplex PCR. The repertoire holds about 120,000 clones, around 90% seen once, with approximately 7% in the top ten. The sequenced sample was peripheral blood, obtained from a patient treated with radiotherapy plus ipilimumab. Source of these receptors: a human donor with non-small cell lung cancer that progressed on radiotherapy plus ipilimumab.

The rearrangement uses TRBV28 and TRBJ2-1; 8 bases align to TRBD2. This CDR3 comprises 18 residues. Losses at the gene ends were 5 bases for V and 10 bases for J; bases not matched to a gene: 22. Germline V gene data show CDR1 as MDHEN and CDR2 as SYDVKM. The CDR3, as DNA: TGTGCCAGCAGTGTCCTGGGGTTGAGCGGGAGAGGCTCTGGGGAGCAGTTCTTC. It is translated as CASSVLGLSGRGSGEQFF.

The chain carries TRBV11-2 and TRBJ2-1, with D possibly TRBD2 on 6 matching bases. Germline CDR1 and CDR2: SGHAT and FQNNGV. The CDR3 covers 18 residues. Deletions cut 1 base from V and 0 bases from J, with 16 bases between. The CDR3 loop is CASSLGTGGISSYNEQFF. The CDR3 DNA sequence: TGTGCCAGCAGCTTAGGTACAGGAGGGATTAGCTCCTACAATGAGCAGTTCTTC.

This clone appeared once. This sequence joins TRBV5-1 and TRBJ1-2; D unclear. Per the germline V gene, CDR1 is SGHRS and CDR2 is YFSETQ. The CDR3 is 15 residues long. V lost 0 bases and J 2 bases, leaving 11 bases between the germline ends. The CDR3 DNA reads TGCGCCAGCAGCTTGGATGGTATATCCAACTATGGCTACACCTTC. Residues: CASSLDGISNYGYTF.

This rearrangement joins TRBV9 to TRBJ1-5; D is undetermined. With 0 bases removed from V and 5 bases from J, the gap between germline ends came to 12 bases. The germline V gene encodes CDR1 SGDLS and CDR2 YYNGEE. The CDR3 has 15 residues. In DNA, the CDR3 is TGTGCCAGCAGCGTAGAAGCAGGTCCGGATCAGCCCCAGCATTTT. Translated, it gives CASSVEAGPDQPQHF.

The gene calls are TRBV12-5 and TRBJ1-1; no reliable D call. Germline V CDR1 and CDR2: LGHNT, FRNRAP. There are 11 residues in the CDR3. Trimming shortened V by 2 bases and J by 5 bases, and 3 bases separated the two germline ends. CDR3 loop: CASGLRTEAFF. Written as DNA, the CDR3 is TGTGCTAGTGGTTTGCGGACTGAAGCTTTCTTT.

V usage is TRBV5-1 and J usage is TRBJ1-2; D might be TRBD1 (6 bases). Looked up from germline, CDR1 is SGHRS and CDR2 is YFSETQ. With 4 bases removed from V and 5 bases from J, the gap between germline ends came to 12 bases. This CDR3 comprises 13 residues. CDR3: CASSPGQKYGYTF. In DNA form, the CDR3 reads TGCGCCAGCAGCCCCGGACAGAAATATGGCTACACCTTC.

The chain joins TRBV18 to TRBJ2-3; 9 nucleotides align to TRBD2. With 0 bases clipped from V and 4 bases from J, the junction kept 8 bases outside the gene matches. The germline CDR1 and CDR2 sequences are KGHSH and LQKENI. The CDR3 runs 17 residues. Here the CDR3 reads CASSPPSSSGISDTQYF. The CDR3, as DNA: TGTGCCAGCTCACCACCGAGTTCTAGCGGGATTTCAGATACGCAGTATTTT.

The chain is built from TRBV5-4 and TRBJ2-4; maybe TRBD2 (5 bases). Per germline, CDR1 SGHNT and CDR2 YYREEE (reference sequence). V lost 2 bases to trimming and J lost 8 bases, with 11 bases between them. This CDR3 is 13 amino acids long. CDR3 DNA: TGTGCCAGCAGCTTACGACCAGCGGACATTCAGTACTTC. Protein product: CASSLRPADIQYF.

This chain links TRBV5-1 with TRBJ2-2; D is ambiguous. The CDR3 runs 18 residues. CDR1 is SGHRS, CDR2 YFSETQ, per germline. Trimming left V 1 base short and J 1 base short, with 17 bases between. CDR3 coding DNA: TGCGCCAGCAGCTTGAACCCCCTGACGGGCATGAACACCGGGGAGCTGTTTTTT. It specifies CASSLNPLTGMNTGELFF.

J is TRBJ2-3 and V is TRBV2; D ambiguous. CDR1 and CDR2 from the germline V gene are SNHLY and FYNNEI. This CDR3 comprises 15 residues. Trimming shortened V by 8 bases and J by 4 bases, and 19 bases separated the two germline ends. The CDR3 DNA reads as TGTGCCAGCGCCCGAGATGGGCCCAGCGCAGATACGCAGTATTTT. As protein: CASARDGPSADTQYF.

V usage is TRBV20-1 and J usage is TRBJ2-7; D gene unclear. The germline V and J ends were trimmed by 7 bases and 4 bases, with 11 bases remaining between them. The CDR3 is 11 residues long. CDR1 DFQATT and CDR2 SNEGSKA come from the germline V gene (reference sequence). The CDR3 loop reads CSVRVVYEQYF. CDR3 in DNA: TGCAGTGTGCGAGTAGTATACGAGCAGTACTTC.

In its sample, this clone was seen once. The chain is built from TRBV7-9 and TRBJ2-5; D is tentatively TRBD1 or TRBD2 (6 bases each). The CDR3 is 15 residues long. Germline-derived CDR1 and CDR2 are SEHNR and FQNEAQ (reference sequence). V lost 6 bases, J lost 4 bases, and 18 bases lay in between. The CDR3 loop is CASRGGQIWGETQYF. DNA of the CDR3: TGTGCCAGCAGGGGGGGCCAAATCTGGGGAGAGACCCAGTACTTC.

The J gene is TRBJ2-1, the V gene TRBV10-2, with a tentative D call TRBD2 (7 bases). Trimming removed 8 bases from V and 8 bases from J, with 13 bases in between. The length of the CDR3 is 12 residues. Germline assignment: CDR1 WSHSY and CDR2 SAAADI. CDR3 region: CASGGGPYEQFF. The CDR3 DNA follows: TGCGCCAGCGGGGGGGGGCCTTATGAGCAGTTCTTC.

About this clone itself: Additional DNA sequences in this sample encode the identical CDR3. The rearrangement joins TRBV20-1 to TRBJ2-5, with D hard to call. Germline loops: CDR1 DFQATT, CDR2 SNEGSKA (reference sequence). Trimming left V 1 base short and J 5 bases short, with 5 bases between. The CDR3 consists of 11 residues. As DNA, the CDR3 is TGCAGTGCTAGAGTGGGGGAGACCCAGTACTTC. It yields the protein CSARVGETQYF.

The CDR3 nucleotides read TGTGCCAGCTCATCCAACCAAGGTATCGAGTCTGCAGGGGAGCTGTTTTTT. Translation gives CASSSNQGIESAGELFF. The rearrangement joins TRBV18 to TRBJ2-2; D uncertain. The CDR3 is made up of 17 amino acids. Germline loops: CDR1 KGHSH, CDR2 LQKENI. The V end was cut by 5 bases, the J end by 8 bases, with 24 bases between. Together with reference TRBV18 and TRBJ2-2, the CDR3 gives the full variable domain: NAGVMQNPRHLVRRRGQEARLRCSPMKGHSHVYWYRQLPEEGLKFMVYLQKENIIDESGMPKERFSAEFPKEGPSILRIQQVVRGDSAAYFCASSSNQGIESAGELFFGEGSRLTVL.

The V gene is TRBV5-1, the J gene TRBJ2-2, with a possible D match to TRBD1 (5 bases). V was shortened by 0 bases and J by 4 bases, with 7 bases between the two germline ends. CDR1 SGHRS and CDR2 YFSETQ come from the germline V gene. This CDR3 has 14 amino acids. The chain's CDR3 is CASSLDRITGELFF. The DNA of the CDR3 is TGCGCCAGCAGCTTGGACAGGATCACCGGGGAGCTGTTTTTT. The whole variable domain, filled in from reference TRBV5-1 and TRBJ2-2, reads KAGVTQTPRYLIKTRGQQVTLSCSPISGHRSVSWYQQTPGQGLQFLFEYFSETQRNKGNFPGRFSGRQFSNSRSEMNVSTLELGDSALYLCASSLDRITGELFFGEGSRLTVL.

In this sample, this clone turned up a few times. The chain recombines TRBV19 with TRBJ2-6; D is possibly TRBD1 (6 bases). V shed 6 bases and J shed 4 bases, with 13 bases lying between them. There are 15 residues in the CDR3. Germline V gene data show CDR1 as LNHDA and CDR2 as SQIVND (reference sequence). The chain's CDR3 is CASSQGPGGANVLTF. CDR3 coding DNA: TGTGCCAGTAGCCAGGGGCCTGGGGGGGCCAACGTCCTGACTTTC.

V is TRBV5-1 and J is TRBJ2-1; D remains unclear. Between the trimmed V and J ends, which lost 4 bases and 0 bases, there was a span of 14 bases. Germline CDR1 is SGHRS and CDR2 is YFSETQ. This CDR3 comprises 16 residues. CDR3 nucleotide sequence: TGCGCCAGCAGCATCATGACACCCGTCTCCTACAATGAGCAGTTCTTC. This translates into CASSIMTPVSYNEQFF.

The chain combines TRBV4-1 with TRBJ1-1, with TRBD1 matching 8 bases. J gave up 10 bases and V 3 bases, and 4 bases lay outside the gene matches. The V gene's germline CDR1 is MGHRA and CDR2 YSYEKL. This CDR3 contains 12 residues. This chain's CDR3 is CASSQIGQGAFF. The CDR3 coding sequence is TGCGCCAGCAGCCAGATAGGACAGGGAGCTTTCTTT.

The CDR3 sequence: CASSGGTSGRDEQYF. As DNA, the CDR3 is TGTGCCAGCAGTGGAGGGACTAGCGGGAGGGACGAGCAGTACTTC. V gene TRBV6-1 combines with J gene TRBJ2-7; TRBD2 matches at 16 bases. J gave up 5 bases and V 4 bases, and 2 bases lay outside the gene matches. The CDR3 sequence is 15 residues long. Germline CDR1 reads MNHNS; CDR2 reads SASEGT.

V usage is TRBV20-1 and J usage is TRBJ1-1; D gene unclear. Germline assignment: CDR1 DFQATT and CDR2 SNEGSKA (reference sequence). The CDR3 extends over 11 amino acids. V was trimmed by 6 bases and J by 2 bases, leaving 7 bases between them. This CDR3 reads CSAPFNTEAFF. The DNA of the CDR3 is TGCAGTGCGCCTTTTAACACTGAAGCTTTCTTT.

CDR3 sequence: CAWRTAGGGNTEAFF. CDR3 nucleotide sequence: TGTGCCTGGAGAACAGCAGGGGGGGGGAACACTGAAGCTTTCTTT. This chain joins TRBV30 and TRBJ1-1; 7 bases align to TRBD1. The CDR3 loop spans 15 amino acids. CDR1 and CDR2 (germline): GTSNPN, SVGIG (reference sequence). V trimming: 3 bases; J trimming: 1 base; junction bases outside the gene matches: 8.

V usage is TRBV5-1 and J usage is TRBJ2-7; 7 nucleotides match TRBD1. This CDR3 is 17 amino acids long. In germline, CDR1 is SGHRS, CDR2 YFSETQ. V lost 4 bases to trimming and J lost 0 bases; unmatched junction nucleotides: 13. This CDR3 is CASSPRPGQASSYEQYF. In DNA, the CDR3 is TGCGCCAGCAGCCCACGCCCAGGACAGGCTAGCTCCTACGAGCAGTACTTC. The complete variable domain, with remaining parts taken from reference TRBV5-1 and TRBJ2-7, reads KAGVTQTPRYLIKTRGQQVTLSCSPISGHRSVSWYQQTPGQGLQFLFEYFSETQRNKGNFPGRFSGRQFSNSRSEMNVSTLELGDSALYLCASSPRPGQASSYEQYFGPGTRLTVT.

The rearrangement links TRBV15 to TRBJ2-1; possibly TRBD2 for D (5 bases). This CDR3 has 12 amino acids. The V gene lost 5 bases and the J gene lost 10 bases, with 12 bases spanning the gap. Germline values: CDR1 LNHNV, CDR2 YYDKDF (reference sequence). The CDR3 protein is CATSPGEREQFF. The CDR3 nucleotides read TGTGCCACCAGCCCTGGGGAGCGGGAGCAGTTCTTC.

This clone was found once. V gene TRBV4-1 combines with J gene TRBJ2-3, with 10 bases lining up with TRBD2. Germline trimming cut 6 bases from V and 6 bases from J; bases unmatched to any gene: 9. Germline lookup yields CDR1 MGHRA and CDR2 YSYEKL. The CDR3 runs 15 residues. CDR3 amino acids: CASSFLAGVADTQYF. The CDR3 DNA is TGCGCCAGCAGTTTCCTAGCGGGAGTTGCGGATACGCAGTATTTT.

This chain connects TRBV5-5 to TRBJ1-2, with 7 bases matching TRBD1. V shed 4 bases and J 6 bases; nucleotides not matched to a gene: 3. Germline V gene data show CDR1 as SGHKS and CDR2 as YYEKEE (reference sequence). The CDR3 length is 12 residues. Here the CDR3 DNA reads TGTGCCAGCAGCCTGACAGGGCATGGCTACACCTTC. Protein product: CASSLTGHGYTF.

The CDR3 loop is CASSLLPLGSTDTQYF. The CDR3, as DNA: TGCGCCAGCAGCCTCCTTCCGTTGGGAAGCACAGATACGCAGTATTTT. This rearrangement joins TRBV5-1 to TRBJ2-3; D unresolved. The CDR3 loop spans 16 amino acids. Trimming left V 4 bases short and J 0 bases short, with 15 bases between. Germline CDR1 is SGHRS and CDR2 is YFSETQ.